Listed here are 19 T cell receptor beta chains from one sample, sequenced in a study of T cell repertoires in ileal Crohn's disease (dated by TCRdb to the late 2010s). The library came from the immunoSEQ multiplex PCR assay. In its TCRdb copy, this immuneACCESS table keeps in-frame sequences only and misses some clones. Where compared with another copy, unresolved V genes explain less than half of these, and the others have no known cause. Across this sample there are 350 to 500 clones, with about three quarters seen only once. More than 9% of the sample rests with the top ten. What this sample's time point label stands for: sorted mucosal CD8 T cells. Before cell sorting, lamina propria lymphocytes from surgical specimens were separated using a Ficoll-hypaque gradient. The sequencing sample was made of CD8+ T cells sorted from the ileum. The receptors were sampled from an adult with Crohn's disease.

J is TRBJ1-1 and V is TRBV6-1, with unresolved D. Germline CDR1 and CDR2: MNHNS and SASEGT. V dropped 2 bases and J dropped 9 bases, with 10 bases sitting between them. The CDR3 is 12 residues long. This chain's CDR3 is CASSESVRKAFF. The CDR3 DNA is TGTGCCAGCAGTGAATCGGTCCGAAAAGCTTTCTTT.

This rearrangement joins TRBV27 to TRBJ1-1, with TRBD1 identical over 9 bases. Germline CDR1 reads MNHEY; CDR2 reads SMNVEV (reference sequence). Trimming cost V 5 bases and J 0 bases; bases outside gene matches: 4. The CDR3 runs 15 residues. The CDR3 bases are TGTGCCAGCAGTCCGACAGGGGGAATGAACACTGAAGCTTTCTTT. Its translation is CASSPTGGMNTEAFF.

This clone was observed once. The chain combines TRBV9 with TRBJ2-1; 10 nucleotides line up with TRBD2. Germline CDR1 and CDR2: SGDLS and YYNGEE. Germline trimming cut 3 bases from V and 4 bases from J; bases unmatched to any gene: 4. The CDR3 has 15 residues. Here the CDR3 DNA reads TGTGCCAGCAGCGAGAGCGGGGGGGAGTACAATGAGCAGTTCTTC. Translation: CASSESGGEYNEQFF.

The V call is TRBV15, the J call TRBJ1-6; 10 nucleotides line up with TRBD1. Per the germline V gene, CDR1 is LNHNV and CDR2 is YYDKDF (reference sequence). V lost 5 bases and J lost 6; bases outside the gene matches: 7. The CDR3 length is 16 residues. The CDR3 region is CATSFRDRGRNSPLHF. The DNA of the CDR3 is TGTGCCACCAGCTTCCGGGACAGGGGTCGTAATTCACCCCTCCACTTT.

The chain couples TRBV11-1 to TRBJ1-1; the match to TRBD1 covers 9 bases. The CDR3 sequence is 13 residues long. From germline, CDR1 is SGHAT and CDR2 FQDESV (reference sequence). V gave up 5 bases and J gave up 6 bases; unmatched junction bases: 4. In DNA, the CDR3 is TGTGCCAGCAGCGACACAGGGGGCCCTGAAGCTTTCTTT. Its translation: CASSDTGGPEAFF. Complete variable domain (other parts from reference TRBV11-1 and TRBJ1-1): EAEVAQSPRYKITEKSQAVAFWCDPISGHATLYWYRQILGQGPELLVQFQDESVVDDSQLPKDRFSAERLKGVDSTLKIQPAELGDSAMYLCASSDTGGPEAFFGQGTRLTVV.

This clone is large. The chain carries TRBV5-1 and TRBJ2-1, with 9 bases lining up with TRBD2. The CDR3 length is 15 residues. CDR1 and CDR2 from the germline V gene are SGHRS and YFSETQ. J gave up 9 bases and V 3 bases, and 10 bases lay outside the gene matches. This chain's CDR3 is CASSSLVAGAGEQFF. DNA for the CDR3: TGCGCCAGCAGCTCCCTAGTAGCGGGGGCCGGTGAGCAGTTCTTC.

This clone rates as large (0.1 to 1%). The chain carries TRBV23-1 and TRBJ1-1, with TRBD1 as a possible D gene (5 bases). TRBV23-1 is flagged as an ORF with uncertain function. The CDR3 covers 12 residues. Trimming removed 7 bases at V and 4 bases at J, with 10 bases between. The CDR3 coding sequence is TGCGCCAGCACTATCGGGGGCACTGAAGCTTTCTTT. This translates into CASTIGGTEAFF.

The chain links TRBV4-2 to TRBJ2-4; 7 nucleotides line up with TRBD2. With 2 bases clipped from V and 3 bases from J, the junction kept 16 bases outside the gene matches. Germline V gene lookup returns CDR1 LGHNA and CDR2 YNFKEQ. This CDR3 contains 19 residues. The CDR3 loop is CASSQLGELGGGGKNIQYF. DNA of the CDR3: TGTGCCAGCAGCCAATTGGGAGAATTGGGCGGGGGAGGCAAAAACATTCAGTACTTC.

The gene calls are TRBV27 and TRBJ1-1; 9 bases line up with TRBD1. This CDR3 spans 15 amino acids. CDR1 is MNHEY, CDR2 SMNVEV, per germline (reference sequence). J lost 5 bases, V lost 5 bases, and 9 bases had no gene match. In DNA form, the CDR3 reads TGTGCCAGCAGTCGCCGGGGACAGGGTTGGACTGAAGCTTTCTTT. Amino acid sequence: CASSRRGQGWTEAFF.

The V call is TRBV7-6, the J call TRBJ2-5, with 9 bases lining up with TRBD1. Looked up from germline, CDR1 is SGHVS and CDR2 is FNYEAQ. The CDR3 runs 18 residues. The V gene end was trimmed by 2 bases and the J gene end by 4 bases; junction bases not matched to a gene: 14. The CDR3 bases are TGTGCCAGCAGCTTAATTTCCCCACCGGGACAGGGAGGAGAGACCCAGTACTTC. Its protein product is CASSLISPPGQGGETQYF.

The table lists this clone with a count of one. This chain joins TRBV7-6 and TRBJ1-1; possible D gene TRBD1, 5 bases. Germline CDR1 SGHVS, CDR2 FNYEAQ. The V end lost 5 bases, the J end lost 1 base, and 17 bases lay between the germline ends. The CDR3 sequence is 16 residues long. CDR3 loop: CASSTNKETGNTEAFF. CDR3 nucleotide sequence: TGTGCCAGCAGCACCAACAAAGAAACAGGGAACACTGAAGCTTTCTTT.

The rearrangement links TRBV21-1 to TRBJ1-6; the table's D call, TRBD1, was not checked against the DNA. TRBV21-1 is noted as a pseudogene. CDR3 length: 14 residues. The CDR3 sequence: CASLRPGKNSPLHF. CDR3 DNA sequence: TGTGCCAGCTTAAGGCCAGGGAAAAATTCACCCCTCCACTTT.

The rearrangement uses TRBV18 and TRBJ1-2; D call uncertain. Germline V CDR1 and CDR2: KGHSH, LQKENI. The CDR3 totals 10 residues. V lost 3 bases and J 7 bases, leaving 3 bases between the germline ends. This CDR3 reads CASSPLGYTF. The CDR3 nucleotides read TGTGCCAGCTCACCCCTTGGCTACACCTTC.

The J gene is TRBJ1-4, the V gene TRBV6-5; 7 bases map to TRBD1. The germline V gene encodes CDR1 MNHEY and CDR2 SVGAGI. The CDR3 runs 15 residues. V was pared by 7 bases and J by 8 bases, with 13 bases of the junction left unmatched. The DNA of the CDR3 is TGTGCCAGCACCCACCGACAGGGAGTACGGGAAAAACTGTTTTTT. Translation: CASTHRQGVREKLFF.

This chain joins TRBV6-1 and TRBJ2-3; 9 nucleotides align to TRBD2. CDR1 is MNHNS, CDR2 SASEGT, per germline. The CDR3 is 15 amino acids. With 1 base clipped from V and 4 bases from J, the junction kept 3 bases outside the gene matches. CDR3 in DNA: TGTGCCAGCAGTGAAGAGGCTAGCGGGGCAGATACGCAGTATTTT. This translates into CASSEEASGADTQYF.

The chain recombines TRBV19 with TRBJ2-7, with D perhaps matching TRBD2 (5 bases). Germline assignment: CDR1 LNHDA and CDR2 SQIVND (reference sequence). The CDR3 covers 15 residues. V was cut by 5 bases and J by 1 base, with 15 bases left in between. The CDR3 bases are TGTGCCAGTAGTCGTAAAGCGGACTTATCCTACGAGCAGTACTTC. This codes for CASSRKADLSYEQYF.

This clone was counted between two and nine times. This chain connects TRBV5-6 to TRBJ2-2; weak D call: TRBD1 (6 bases). The V gene's germline CDR1 is SGHDT and CDR2 YYEEEE. The CDR3 runs to 16 residues. V lost 2 bases and J lost 3, with 14 bases in between. The CDR3: CASSFPADSYTGELFF. The CDR3 bases are TGTGCCAGCAGCTTCCCGGCGGACAGTTACACCGGGGAGCTGTTTTTT.

The genes are TRBV7-2 and TRBJ2-5; TRBD2 matches 13 bases. This CDR3 region has 17 residues. The germline gives CDR1 SGHTA, CDR2 FQGNSA. V lost 0 bases to trimming and J lost 0 bases; unmatched junction nucleotides: 1. CDR3 loop: CASSLATSGGDQETQYF. For the CDR3, the DNA is TGTGCCAGCAGCTTAGCTACTAGCGGGGGGGACCAAGAGACCCAGTACTTC.

The genes are TRBV28 and TRBJ2-1; a possible D gene is TRBD1 (7 bases). Trimming shortened V by 1 base and J by 7 bases, and 14 bases separated the two germline ends. The CDR3 spans 15 residues. CDR1 is MDHEN and CDR2 is SYDVKM in the germline V gene. The CDR3 loop is CASSLLWQGGNEQFF. The CDR3, as DNA: TGTGCCAGCAGTTTATTATGGCAGGGGGGAAATGAGCAGTTCTTC.